Below are 17 T cell receptor beta chains sequenced from a single sample in a study of blood T cells in healthy people across ages (dated by TCRdb to between 2015 and 2017). Receptor amplification or capture employed 5' RACE. The listed sequencing device is Illumina HiSeq 2500. A second PCR of about 7 to 12 cycles was performed with a sample-barcoded 5' primer and a J-beta primer mix. In-frame beta chains were kept once TCRdb had trimmed the public reads at Q25 with fastp and called clones with MiXCR. Rows with a matching CDR3 protein are joined into one entry that keeps the most common DNA and genes. For this sample the table gives roughly 1,300,000 distinct CDR3 sequences, of which approximately 59% were detected only once. The ten most abundant clones make up 5.5% to 8% of the sample. Sample: blood. These receptors originate from a man younger than 35 in good health.

The rearrangement links TRBV7-2 to TRBJ2-1, with 12 bases matching TRBD2. Germline CDR1 reads SGHTA; CDR2 reads FQGNSA. V lost 6 bases, J lost 5 bases, and 8 bases stayed unmatched. This CDR3 has 16 amino acids. As DNA, the CDR3 is TGTGCCAGCAGAACCCAACTAGCGGGGGGCCACAATGAGCAGTTCTTC. This codes for CASRTQLAGGHNEQFF.

The table lists this clonotype with a count of one. CDR3 protein: CATSSLISGGLPYNEQFF. The CDR3 coding sequence is TGTGCCACCAGCAGCCTCATTTCAGGGGGGCTACCCTACAATGAGCAGTTCTTC. The V gene is TRBV15, the J gene TRBJ2-1; TRBD1 might be the D (7 bases). The CDR3 totals 18 residues. The germline CDR1 and CDR2 sequences are LNHNV and YYDKDF (reference sequence). The V end was cut by 3 bases, the J end by 2 bases, with 20 bases between.

This clonotype was found once. The CDR3 sequence is CASSVRRGHQETQYF. The CDR3 nucleotides read TGTGCCAGCAGCGTAAGGCGGGGGCACCAAGAGACCCAGTACTTC. The chain joins TRBV9 to TRBJ2-5; possible D gene TRBD2, 7 bases. The CDR3 covers 15 residues. Per the germline V gene, CDR1 is SGDLS and CDR2 is YYNGEE. The V and J ends lost 1 base and 0 bases respectively, with 10 bases between them.

This chain connects TRBV3-1 to TRBJ1-4; no reliable D call. With 8 bases removed from V and 4 bases from J, the gap between germline ends came to 8 bases. CDR1 and CDR2 from the germline V gene are LGHDT and YNNKEL (reference sequence). This CDR3 has 12 amino acids. DNA of the CDR3: TGTGCCAGCGGGGTTTATAATGAAAAACTGTTTTTT. It specifies CASGVYNEKLFF.

V usage is TRBV2 and J usage is TRBJ2-4; D remains ambiguous. CDR3 length equals 13 residues. The germline gives CDR1 SNHLY, CDR2 FYNNEI. Trimming left V 2 bases short and J 9 bases short, with 11 bases between. The CDR3 is CASSELPFGIQYF. CDR3 nucleotide sequence: TGTGCCAGCAGTGAACTCCCTTTCGGCATTCAGTACTTC.

The V and J genes are TRBV4-2 and TRBJ2-1, with TRBD2 matching over 7 bases. Trimming cost V 0 bases and J 5 bases; bases outside gene matches: 4. Germline CDR1 reads LGHNA; CDR2 reads YNFKEQ. The CDR3 extends over 15 amino acids. This CDR3 is CASSQERRGNNEQFF. CDR3 sequence (DNA): TGTGCCAGCAGCCAAGAAAGGCGGGGGAACAATGAGCAGTTCTTC.

V and J are TRBV7-9 and TRBJ2-5; D remains unclear. The V and J ends lost 5 bases and 11 bases respectively, with 15 bases between them. CDR3 length equals 12 residues. Germline values: CDR1 SEHNR, CDR2 FQNEAQ (reference sequence). CDR3 sequence reads: CASSPSPNEQYF. CDR3 bases: TGTGCCAGCAGCCCCTCCCCCAATGAGCAGTACTTC.

The V and J genes are TRBV29-1 and TRBJ1-1; 8 nucleotides line up with TRBD1. The CDR3 covers 13 residues. V lost 8 bases and J lost 1; bases outside the gene matches: 6. CDR1 and CDR2 (germline): SQVTM, ANQGSEA. CDR3 in amino acids: CSTGDRTNTEAFF. DNA of the CDR3: TGCAGCACAGGGGACAGGACGAACACTGAAGCTTTCTTT.

The chain couples TRBV27 to TRBJ2-3, with a weak D call TRBD1 (5 bases). The CDR3 spans 12 residues. CDR1 is MNHEY and CDR2 is SMNVEV in the germline V gene (reference sequence). V shed 4 bases and J shed 7 bases, with 9 bases lying between them. The CDR3: CASSSDTYTQYF. Here the CDR3 DNA reads TGTGCCAGCAGTTCGGACACTTATACGCAGTATTTT.

For the CDR3, the DNA is TGTGCCAGCAAGCTCATAGAGCAAGATGAGCAGTTCTTC. It specifies CASKLIEQDEQFF. The V and J genes are TRBV6-1 and TRBJ2-1, with no clear D. The CDR3 totals 13 residues. Trimming took 7 bases from V and 8 from J, leaving 15 bases between them. Germline-derived CDR1 and CDR2 are MNHNS and SASEGT.

This clonotype showed up many times. The chain combines TRBV7-9 with TRBJ2-5; the D is unclear. Trimming shortened V by 8 bases and J by 5 bases, and 9 bases separated the two germline ends. The germline gives CDR1 SEHNR, CDR2 FQNEAQ (reference sequence). The CDR3 contains 11 residues. The CDR3 spells CASGLGETQYF. The CDR3 nucleotides read TGTGCCAGCGGTTTGGGTGAGACCCAGTACTTC.

This chain joins TRBV20-1 and TRBJ2-7, with D possibly being TRBD2 (6 bases). The J call may be in error: the DNA end matches TRBJ2-5 better. The germline CDR1 and CDR2 sequences are DFQATT and SNEGSKA (reference sequence). The CDR3 sequence is 14 residues long. The chain's CDR3 is CSAAGGGIGETQYF. In DNA, the CDR3 is TGCAGTGCTGCCGGTGGGGGGATCGGGGAGACCCAGTACTTC.

In its sample, this clonotype was seen a few times. The chain carries TRBV13 and TRBJ2-1, with TRBD1 matching over 9 bases. The CDR3 runs to 16 residues. J gave up 7 bases and V 2 bases, and 9 bases lay outside the gene matches. CDR1 PRHDT and CDR2 FYEKMQ come from the germline V gene (reference sequence). CDR3 in amino acids: CASSLKAGQGVNEQFF. Written as DNA, the CDR3 is TGTGCCAGCAGCTTAAAAGCGGGACAGGGTGTTAATGAGCAGTTCTTC.

Turning to this clonotype: Possible read error: a much larger clone is one base away. The chain joins TRBV21-1 to TRBJ2-1; the table's D call TRBD1 went unverified against the DNA. TRBJ2-7 matches the DNA end more closely, so the J call is doubtful. TRBV21-1 is tagged as a pseudogene. This CDR3 has 15 amino acids. Here the CDR3 DNA reads TGTGCCAGCAGCACCCCGGGACAGTCCTACAATGAGCAGTACTTC. It yields the protein CASSTPGQSYNEQYF.

The genes are TRBV15 and TRBJ2-1, with 11 bases aligning to TRBD1. Germline-derived CDR1 and CDR2 are LNHNV and YYDKDF (reference sequence). The CDR3 runs 19 residues. V shed 0 bases and J 7 bases; nucleotides not matched to a gene: 14. The CDR3 protein is CATSRDWGFGQGARNEQFF. In nucleotides, the CDR3 is TGTGCCACCAGCAGAGACTGGGGGTTCGGACAGGGGGCCAGGAATGAGCAGTTCTTC.

In its sample, this clonotype was seen a few times. This sequence joins TRBV2 and TRBJ2-7; D uncertain. The CDR3 has 15 residues. Per the germline V gene, CDR1 is SNHLY and CDR2 is FYNNEI. The ends were cut back, 6 bases at V and 3 bases at J, with 18 bases in the middle. In DNA, the CDR3 is TGTGCCAGCAGCCCAGACCATAACAGACACTACGAGCAGTACTTC. It specifies CASSPDHNRHYEQYF.

As DNA, the CDR3 is TGTGCCGCTCGCAGGGGGCTCGGTGGCTACACCTTC. As protein: CAARRGLGGYTF. This rearrangement joins TRBV6-5 to TRBJ1-2; 8 nucleotides agree with TRBD1. Trimming at V came to 11 bases and at J to 7 bases, leaving 9 bases not matched to a gene. This CDR3 comprises 12 residues. Germline lookup yields CDR1 MNHEY and CDR2 SVGAGI.